Following are 17 T cell receptor beta chains from one sample sequenced in a study of blood T cells in healthy people across ages. Sample-barcoded 5' priming and a J-beta primer mix drove a second PCR of roughly 6 to 12 cycles. TCRdb independently ran MiXCR on the 5' RACE reads; one entry per CDR3 protein. The sample contains over 1,300,000 distinct CDR3 sequences, 59% of which appear only once. Material for sequencing was blood. These receptor sequences come from a man in his late teens or twenties in good health.

The V call is TRBV21-1, the J call TRBJ1-6. TRBV21-1 represents a pseudogene. The CDR3 sequence is 17 residues long. In DNA, the CDR3 is TGCGCCAGCAGCCAAGGCCGACAGAGCTCCTATAATTCACCCCTCCACTTT. Protein: CASSQGRQSSYNSPLHF.

This chain joins TRBV14 and TRBJ2-5, with D unclear. This CDR3 has 15 residues. CDR1 and CDR2 from the germline V gene are SGHDN and FVKESK. V was trimmed by 5 bases and J by 1 base, leaving 14 bases between them. CDR3 DNA: TGTGCCAGCAGCGCAGGAAGACACTTCCAAGAGACCCAGTACTTC. Protein product: CASSAGRHFQETQYF.

This chain joins TRBV4-3 and TRBJ2-3; D perhaps matches TRBD1 (5 bases). The V gene's germline CDR1 is LGHNA and CDR2 YSLEER. The CDR3 runs to 12 residues. Trimming took off 7 bases at V and 5 bases at J, with 10 bases between the two ends. Here the CDR3 reads CASKGFGDTQYF. The CDR3 DNA sequence: TGCGCCAGCAAGGGGTTCGGAGATACGCAGTATTTT.

This clonotype was recorded only once. The V call is TRBV7-8, the J call TRBJ2-1, with TRBD1 identical over 10 bases. The CDR3 totals 17 residues. Germline CDR1 SGHVS, CDR2 FQNEAQ. V shed 6 bases and J 12 bases; nucleotides not matched to a gene: 20. CDR3 region: CASSRNSGTGEIRGQFF. CDR3 sequence (DNA): TGTGCCAGCAGTAGGAACTCCGGGACAGGGGAAATTCGCGGGCAGTTCTTC.

This rearrangement joins TRBV4-2 to TRBJ2-7; TRBD2 might be the D (6 bases). This CDR3 has 16 amino acids. The V and J ends lost 0 bases and 1 base respectively, with 13 bases between them. In germline, CDR1 is LGHNA, CDR2 YNFKEQ. The CDR3 coding sequence is TGTGCCAGCAGCCAAGATATCGGGAGAGGGTCCTACGAGCAGTACTTC. It translates to CASSQDIGRGSYEQYF.

This clonotype was found many times. V gene TRBV10-1 combines with J gene TRBJ2-6; 8 bases line up with TRBD2. The germline V gene has CDR1 WNHNN and CDR2 SYGVQD (reference sequence). The CDR3 has 17 amino acids. The ends lost 2 bases at V and 1 base at J; junction bases unmatched: 4. DNA for the CDR3: TGCGCCAGCAGTGAGAGCGGGAGTGTTTCTGGGGCCAACGTCCTGACTTTC. It specifies CASSESGSVSGANVLTF.

The V call is TRBV4-2, the J call TRBJ2-1; D gene ambiguous. Germline lookup yields CDR1 LGHNA and CDR2 YNFKEQ. V was pared by 4 bases and J by 7 bases, with 11 bases between. The CDR3 runs 13 residues. CDR3 loop: CASSRRTGNEQFF. In DNA form, the CDR3 reads TGTGCCAGCAGCCGCAGAACTGGAAATGAGCAGTTCTTC.

This clonotype was observed a few times. The chain carries TRBV5-5 and TRBJ1-6, with 7 bases that match TRBD1. Germline CDR1 SGHKS, CDR2 YYEKEE (reference sequence). The trim removed 3 bases at V and 0 bases at J, leaving 6 bases unmatched. The CDR3 runs 17 residues. In nucleotides, the CDR3 is TGTGCCAGCAGCTCCCGGGACAGTTACTCCTATAATTCACCCCTCCACTTT. It yields the protein CASSSRDSYSYNSPLHF. Filled out from reference TRBV5-5 and TRBJ1-6, the complete variable domain reads DAGVTQSPTHLIKTRGQQVTLRCSPISGHKSVSWYQQVLGQGPQFIFQYYEKEERGRGNFPDRFSARQFPNYSSELNVNALLLGDSALYLCASSSRDSYSYNSPLHFGNGTRLTVT.

The rearrangement joins TRBV29-1 to TRBJ2-1, with TRBD1 as a possible D gene (6 bases). This CDR3 has 11 residues. Germline values: CDR1 SQVTM, CDR2 ANQGSEA. The ends were cut back, 7 bases at V and 15 bases at J, with 19 bases in the middle. CDR3 coding DNA: TGCAGCGCCCAATCTAGGACAGTGAGGTTCTTC. Translation: CSAQSRTVRFF.

There are a few counts of this clonotype. V is TRBV4-3 and J is TRBJ2-5, with 7 nucleotides matching TRBD2. The CDR3 covers 15 residues. CDR1 and CDR2 (germline): LGHNA, YSLEER. Trimming at V came to 3 bases and at J to 3 bases, leaving 7 bases not matched to a gene. CDR3 nucleotides: TGCGCCAGCAGCCACACCGGGACTACTGAAGAGACCCAGTACTTC. Its protein product is CASSHTGTTEETQYF.

This clonotype was detected a few times. V is TRBV29-1 and J is TRBJ2-5; D ambiguous. V dropped 6 bases and J dropped 2 bases, with 13 bases sitting between them. There are 13 residues in the CDR3. The V gene's germline CDR1 is SQVTM and CDR2 ANQGSEA. The CDR3 loop reads CSVGYRQQETQYF. The CDR3 DNA reads as TGCAGCGTGGGGTACCGACAACAAGAGACCCAGTACTTC.

The sample holds a few counts of this clonotype. The chain is built from TRBV28 and TRBJ1-2, with unresolved D. The V gene lost 5 bases and the J gene lost 4 bases, with 20 bases spanning the gap. CDR3 length equals 16 residues. The germline CDR1 and CDR2 sequences are MDHEN and SYDVKM. CDR3 protein: CASSPRPLAAPYGYTF. CDR3 DNA sequence: TGTGCCAGCAGTCCTAGACCCCTGGCAGCTCCCTATGGCTACACCTTC.

Only a few counts were recorded for this clonotype. This chain uses TRBV12-3 or TRBV12-4 with TRBJ2-5; weak D call: TRBD2 (6 bases). CDR3 length: 14 amino acids. The V gene lost 1 base and the J gene lost 3 bases, with 9 bases spanning the gap. The CDR3 nucleotides are TGTGCCAGCAGTTTAGGGCGGGGTAAAGAGACCCAGTACTTC. Translating gives CASSLGRGKETQYF.

This clonotype was counted only a few times. The chain has TRBV7-2 and TRBJ1-4, with D unresolved. V lost 5 bases, J lost 7 bases, and 14 bases lay in between. The V gene's germline CDR1 is SGHTA and CDR2 FQGNSA. The CDR3 totals 14 residues. The CDR3 loop is CASSTGLLREKLFF. The CDR3 nucleotides read TGTGCCAGCAGCACCGGATTATTACGTGAAAAACTGTTTTTT.

The table lists this clonotype with a few counts. V and J are TRBV3-1 and TRBJ2-1; the D is unclear. The germline gives CDR1 LGHDT, CDR2 YNNKEL (reference sequence). Trimming removed 0 bases at V and 7 bases at J, with 7 bases between. The CDR3 has 13 amino acids. This chain's CDR3 is CASSQDLTNEQFF. The DNA for the CDR3 is TGTGCCAGCAGCCAAGATCTGACAAATGAGCAGTTCTTC.

The CDR3 sequence is CASSLTSGREKNIQYF. In DNA, the CDR3 is TGTGCCAGCAGTTTAACCTCAGGGAGGGAAAAAAACATTCAGTACTTC. The chain recombines TRBV27 with TRBJ2-4; 7 bases agree with TRBD2. The CDR3 loop spans 16 amino acids. V lost 2 bases and J lost 4; bases outside the gene matches: 8. Germline values: CDR1 MNHEY, CDR2 SMNVEV (reference sequence).

V gene TRBV10-3 combines with J gene TRBJ1-2; D gene uncertain. Trimming cost V 6 bases and J 0 bases, with 14 bases left between them. Germline values: CDR1 ENHRY, CDR2 SYGVKD. The CDR3 runs to 15 residues. In DNA, the CDR3 is TGTGCCATCAGGGCCCTCGGGCCCTCTAACTATGGCTACACCTTC. It translates to CAIRALGPSNYGYTF.